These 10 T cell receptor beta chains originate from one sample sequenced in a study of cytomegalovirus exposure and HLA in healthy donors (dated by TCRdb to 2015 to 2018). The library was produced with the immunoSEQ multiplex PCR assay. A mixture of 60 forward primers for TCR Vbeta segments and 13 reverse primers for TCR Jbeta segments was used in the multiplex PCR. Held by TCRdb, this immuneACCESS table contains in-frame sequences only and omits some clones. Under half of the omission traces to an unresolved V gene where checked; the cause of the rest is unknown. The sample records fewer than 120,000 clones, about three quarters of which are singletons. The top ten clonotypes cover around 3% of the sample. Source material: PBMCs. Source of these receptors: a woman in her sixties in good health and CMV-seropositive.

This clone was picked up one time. Here the CDR3 reads CASSRGVGRTDTQYF. The CDR3 nucleotides read TGCGCCAGCAGCCGAGGAGTAGGTAGAACAGATACGCAGTATTTT. V is TRBV5-1 and J is TRBJ2-3; no firm D call. Germline-derived CDR1 and CDR2 are SGHRS and YFSETQ. Trimming removed 4 bases from V and 3 bases from J, with 15 bases in between. The CDR3 consists of 15 residues. Full variable domain (outside the CDR3, taken from reference TRBV5-1 and TRBJ2-3): KAGVTQTPRYLIKTRGQQVTLSCSPISGHRSVSWYQQTPGQGLQFLFEYFSETQRNKGNFPGRFSGRQFSNSRSEMNVSTLELGDSALYLCASSRGVGRTDTQYFGPGTRLTVL.

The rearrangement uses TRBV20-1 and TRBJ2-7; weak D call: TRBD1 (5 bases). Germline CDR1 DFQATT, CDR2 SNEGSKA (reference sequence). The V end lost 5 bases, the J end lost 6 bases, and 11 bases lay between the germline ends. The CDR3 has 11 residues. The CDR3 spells CSAPQGTEQYF. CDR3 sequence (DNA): TGCAGTGCTCCCCAGGGTACCGAGCAGTACTTC.

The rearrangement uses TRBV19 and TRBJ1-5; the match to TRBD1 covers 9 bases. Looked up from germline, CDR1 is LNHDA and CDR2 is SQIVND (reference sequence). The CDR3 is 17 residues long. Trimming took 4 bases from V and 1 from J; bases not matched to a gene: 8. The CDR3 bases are TGTGCCAGTAGTACCCGACAGGGGGGGAGAAGCAATCAGCCCCAGCATTTT. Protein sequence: CASSTRQGGRSNQPQHF.

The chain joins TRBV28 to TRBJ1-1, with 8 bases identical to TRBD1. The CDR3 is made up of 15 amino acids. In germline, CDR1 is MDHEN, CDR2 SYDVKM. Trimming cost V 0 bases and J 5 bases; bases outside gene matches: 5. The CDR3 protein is CASSLWDRVSTEAFF. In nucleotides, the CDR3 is TGTGCCAGCAGTTTATGGGACAGGGTTTCTACTGAAGCTTTCTTT.

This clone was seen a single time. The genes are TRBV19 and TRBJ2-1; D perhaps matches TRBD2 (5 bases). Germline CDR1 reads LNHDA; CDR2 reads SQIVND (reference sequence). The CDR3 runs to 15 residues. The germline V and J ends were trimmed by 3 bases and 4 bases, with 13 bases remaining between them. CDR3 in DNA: TGTGCCAGTAGTATTGGCCAGCGGAGATACAATGAGCAGTTCTTC. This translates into CASSIGQRRYNEQFF.

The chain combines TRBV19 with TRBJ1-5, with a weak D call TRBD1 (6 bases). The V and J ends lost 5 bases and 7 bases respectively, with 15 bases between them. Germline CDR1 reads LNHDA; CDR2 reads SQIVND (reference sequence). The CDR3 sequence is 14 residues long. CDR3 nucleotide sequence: TGTGCCAGTAGTCTACAGGGATCTGGACAGCCCCAGCATTTT. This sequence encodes CASSLQGSGQPQHF. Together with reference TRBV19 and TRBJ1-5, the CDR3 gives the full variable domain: DGGITQSPKYLFRKEGQNVTLSCEQNLNHDAMYWYRQDPGQGLRLIYYSQIVNDFQKGDIAEGYSVSREKKESFPLTVTSAQKNPTAFYLCASSLQGSGQPQHFGDGTRLSIL.

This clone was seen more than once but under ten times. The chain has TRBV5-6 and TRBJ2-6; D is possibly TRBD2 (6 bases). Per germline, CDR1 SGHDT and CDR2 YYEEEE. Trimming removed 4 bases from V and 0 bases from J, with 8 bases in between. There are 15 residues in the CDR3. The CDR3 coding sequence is TGTGCCAGCAGCCGGAGGGGCTCTGGGGCCAACGTCCTGACTTTC. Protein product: CASSRRGSGANVLTF.

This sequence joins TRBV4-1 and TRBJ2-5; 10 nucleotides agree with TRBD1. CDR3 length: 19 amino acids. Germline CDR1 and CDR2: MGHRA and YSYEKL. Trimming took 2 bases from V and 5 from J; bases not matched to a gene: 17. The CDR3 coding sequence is TGCGCCAGCAGCCAAATAAAATATGGGAAGTGGGGACAGGGGGAGACCCAGTACTTC. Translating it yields CASSQIKYGKWGQGETQYF.

CDR3 protein: CASSVGGSSYEQYF. In nucleotides, the CDR3 is TGTGCCAGCAGCGTAGGTGGGAGTTCCTACGAGCAGTACTTC. The rearrangement joins TRBV9 to TRBJ2-7; D may be TRBD2 (5 bases). There are 14 residues in the CDR3. V was shortened by 0 bases and J by 1 base, with 8 bases between the two germline ends. The V gene's germline CDR1 is SGDLS and CDR2 YYNGEE.

CDR3 DNA sequence: TGTGCCAGCAGTTTACCCCGAGACAGACCCTACACCTTC. It yields the protein CASSLPRDRPYTF. The V call is TRBV28, the J call TRBJ1-2; maybe TRBD1 (5 bases). The germline V and J ends were trimmed by 2 bases and 10 bases, with 14 bases remaining between them. This CDR3 is built from 13 residues. Germline V gene lookup returns CDR1 MDHEN and CDR2 SYDVKM.